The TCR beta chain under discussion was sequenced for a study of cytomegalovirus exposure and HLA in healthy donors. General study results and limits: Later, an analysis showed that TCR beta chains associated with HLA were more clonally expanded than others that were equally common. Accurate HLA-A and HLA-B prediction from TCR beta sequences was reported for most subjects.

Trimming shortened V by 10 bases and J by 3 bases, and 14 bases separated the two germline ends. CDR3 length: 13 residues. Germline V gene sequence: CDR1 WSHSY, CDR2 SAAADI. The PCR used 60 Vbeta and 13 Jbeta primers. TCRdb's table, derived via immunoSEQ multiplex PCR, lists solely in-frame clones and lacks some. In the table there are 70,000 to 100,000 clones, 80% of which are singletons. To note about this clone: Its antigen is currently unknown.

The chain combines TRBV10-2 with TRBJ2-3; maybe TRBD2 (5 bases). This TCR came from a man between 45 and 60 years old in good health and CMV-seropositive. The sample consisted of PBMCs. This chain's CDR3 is CATKERRTDTQYF. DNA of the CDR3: TGCGCCACCAAGGAGCGGCGGACAGATACGCAGTATTTT.